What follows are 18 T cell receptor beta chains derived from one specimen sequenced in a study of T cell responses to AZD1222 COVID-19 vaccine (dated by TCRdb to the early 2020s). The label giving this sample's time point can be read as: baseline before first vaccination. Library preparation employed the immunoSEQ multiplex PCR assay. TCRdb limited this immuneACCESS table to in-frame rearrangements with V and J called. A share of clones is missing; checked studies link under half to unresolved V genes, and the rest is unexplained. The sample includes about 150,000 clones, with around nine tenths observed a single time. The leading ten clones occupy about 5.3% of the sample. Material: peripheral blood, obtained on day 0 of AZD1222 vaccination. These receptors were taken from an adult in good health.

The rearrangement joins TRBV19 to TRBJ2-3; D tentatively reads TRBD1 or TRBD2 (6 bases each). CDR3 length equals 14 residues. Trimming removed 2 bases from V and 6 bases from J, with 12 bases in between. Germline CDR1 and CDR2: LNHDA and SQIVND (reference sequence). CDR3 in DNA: TGTGCCAGTAGTATATTGGGGGGCGGGGATACGCAGTATTTT. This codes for CASSILGGGDTQYF.

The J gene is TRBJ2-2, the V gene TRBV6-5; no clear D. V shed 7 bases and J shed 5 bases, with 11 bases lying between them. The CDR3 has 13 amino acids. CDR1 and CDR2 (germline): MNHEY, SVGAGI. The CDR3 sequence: CASKWDMTGELFF. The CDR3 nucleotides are TGTGCCAGCAAATGGGATATGACCGGGGAGCTGTTTTTT.

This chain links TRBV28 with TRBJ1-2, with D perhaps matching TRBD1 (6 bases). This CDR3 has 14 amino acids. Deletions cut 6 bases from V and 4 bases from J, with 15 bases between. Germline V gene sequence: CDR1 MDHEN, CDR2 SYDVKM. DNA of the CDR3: TGTGCCAGCAGCTGGGCAGGGGCTGGCTATGGCTACACCTTC. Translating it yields CASSWAGAGYGYTF.

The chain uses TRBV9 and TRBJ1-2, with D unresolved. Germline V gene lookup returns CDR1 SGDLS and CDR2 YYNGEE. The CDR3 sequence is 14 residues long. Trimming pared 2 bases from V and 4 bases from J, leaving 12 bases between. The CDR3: CASSVGGGFYGYTF. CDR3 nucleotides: TGTGCCAGCAGCGTGGGAGGCGGCTTCTATGGCTACACCTTC.

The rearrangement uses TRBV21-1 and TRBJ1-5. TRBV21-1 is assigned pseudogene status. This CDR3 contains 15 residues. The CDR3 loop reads CASSPTGGSNQPQHF. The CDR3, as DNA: TGTGCCAGCAGCCCAACGGGAGGGAGCAATCAGCCCCAGCATTTT.

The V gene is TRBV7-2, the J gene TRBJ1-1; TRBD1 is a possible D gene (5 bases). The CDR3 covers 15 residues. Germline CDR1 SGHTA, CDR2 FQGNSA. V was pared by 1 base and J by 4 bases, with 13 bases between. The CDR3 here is CASSLVPGRGTEAFF. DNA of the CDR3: TGTGCCAGCAGCTTAGTACCCGGGAGGGGCACTGAAGCTTTCTTT.

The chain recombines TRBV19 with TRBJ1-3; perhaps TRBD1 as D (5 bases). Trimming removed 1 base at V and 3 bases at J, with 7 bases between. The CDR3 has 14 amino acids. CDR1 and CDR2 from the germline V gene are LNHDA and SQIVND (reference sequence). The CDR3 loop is CASSIGGDGNTIYF. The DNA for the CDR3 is TGTGCCAGTAGTATAGGAGGGGATGGAAACACCATATATTTT.

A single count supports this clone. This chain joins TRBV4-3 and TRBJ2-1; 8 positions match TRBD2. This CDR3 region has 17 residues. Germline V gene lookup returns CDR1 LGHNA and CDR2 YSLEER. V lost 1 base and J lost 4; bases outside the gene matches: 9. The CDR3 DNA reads TGCGCCAGCAGCCAAGGCCCCACTAGCGGCCAATACAATGAGCAGTTCTTC. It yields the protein CASSQGPTSGQYNEQFF.

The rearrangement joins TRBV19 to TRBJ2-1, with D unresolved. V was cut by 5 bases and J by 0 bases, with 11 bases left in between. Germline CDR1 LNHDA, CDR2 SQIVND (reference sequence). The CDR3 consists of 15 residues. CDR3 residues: CASSSFYGSYNEQFF. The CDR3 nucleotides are TGTGCCAGTAGTTCCTTTTATGGCTCCTACAATGAGCAGTTCTTC.

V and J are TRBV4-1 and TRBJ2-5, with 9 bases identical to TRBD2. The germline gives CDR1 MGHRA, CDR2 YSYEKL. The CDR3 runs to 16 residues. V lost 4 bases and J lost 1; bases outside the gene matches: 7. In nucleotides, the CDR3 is TGCGCCAGCAGCCGCGGGCCTAGCGGGATCCAAGAGACCCAGTACTTC. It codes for CASSRGPSGIQETQYF.

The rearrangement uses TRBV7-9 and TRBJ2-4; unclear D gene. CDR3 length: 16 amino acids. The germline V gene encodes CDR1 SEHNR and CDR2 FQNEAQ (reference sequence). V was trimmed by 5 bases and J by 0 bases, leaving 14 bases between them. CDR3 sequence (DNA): TGTGCCAGCAGCCGCCCAAACAGCGTAGCCAAAAACATTCAGTACTTC. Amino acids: CASSRPNSVAKNIQYF.

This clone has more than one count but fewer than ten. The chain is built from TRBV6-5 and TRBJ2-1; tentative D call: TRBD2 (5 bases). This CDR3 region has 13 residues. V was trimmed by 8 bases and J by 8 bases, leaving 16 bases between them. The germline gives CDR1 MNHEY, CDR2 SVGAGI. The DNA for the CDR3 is TGTGCCAGCGGTCTAGCAGGTTGGGATGAGCAGTTCTTC. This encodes CASGLAGWDEQFF.

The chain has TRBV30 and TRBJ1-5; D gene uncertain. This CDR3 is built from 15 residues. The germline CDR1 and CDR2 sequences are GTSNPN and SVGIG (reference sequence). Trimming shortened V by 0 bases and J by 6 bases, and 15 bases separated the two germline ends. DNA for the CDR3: TGTGCCTGGAGTGTACGGCAGTATCGAGGTCAGCCCCAGCATTTT. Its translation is CAWSVRQYRGQPQHF.

Written as DNA, the CDR3 is TGTGCCAGCAGTTTATACTTTACAGGGGTACAGCCCCAGCATTTT. Amino acids: CASSLYFTGVQPQHF. V usage is TRBV28 and J usage is TRBJ1-5; 7 nucleotides align to TRBD1. CDR1 is MDHEN, CDR2 SYDVKM, per germline. The trim removed 1 base at V and 7 bases at J, leaving 7 bases unmatched. The length of the CDR3 is 15 residues. Full variable domain (outside the CDR3, taken from reference TRBV28 and TRBJ1-5): DVKVTQSSRYLVKRTGEKVFLECVQDMDHENMFWYRQDPGLGLRLIYFSYDVKMKEKGDIPEGYSVSREKKERFSLILESASTNQTSMYLCASSLYFTGVQPQHFGDGTRLSIL.

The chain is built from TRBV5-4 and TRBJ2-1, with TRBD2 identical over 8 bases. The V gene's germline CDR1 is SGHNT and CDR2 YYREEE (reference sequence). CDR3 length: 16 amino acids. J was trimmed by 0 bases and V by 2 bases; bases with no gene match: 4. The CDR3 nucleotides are TGTGCCAGCAGCTTTATAGCGGGGAGCTCCTACAATGAGCAGTTCTTC. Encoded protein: CASSFIAGSSYNEQFF.

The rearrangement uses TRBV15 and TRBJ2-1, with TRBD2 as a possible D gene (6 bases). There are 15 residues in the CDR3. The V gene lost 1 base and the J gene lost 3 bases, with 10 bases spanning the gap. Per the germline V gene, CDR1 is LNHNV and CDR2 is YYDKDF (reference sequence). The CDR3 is CATSRVAGNYNEQFF. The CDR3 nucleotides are TGTGCCACCAGCAGAGTCGCGGGAAACTACAATGAGCAGTTCTTC.

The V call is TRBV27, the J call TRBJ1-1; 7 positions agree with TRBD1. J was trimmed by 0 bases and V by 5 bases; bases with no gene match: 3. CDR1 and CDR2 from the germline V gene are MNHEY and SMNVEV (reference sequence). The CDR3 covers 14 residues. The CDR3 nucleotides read TGTGCCAGCAGTGACAGGGTGGTGAACACTGAAGCTTTCTTT. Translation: CASSDRVVNTEAFF.

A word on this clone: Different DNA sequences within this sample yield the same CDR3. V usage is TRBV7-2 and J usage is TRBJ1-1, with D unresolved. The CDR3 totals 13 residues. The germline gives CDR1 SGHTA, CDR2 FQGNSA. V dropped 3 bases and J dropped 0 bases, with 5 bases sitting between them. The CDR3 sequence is CASSFSLNTEAFF. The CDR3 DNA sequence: TGTGCCAGCAGCTTCTCGCTGAACACTGAAGCTTTCTTT.